These 20 T cell receptor beta chains came from one sample sequenced in a study of blood T cells in healthy people across ages. Alongside a J-beta primer mix, a sample-barcoded 5' primer served in a second PCR lasting about 7 to 11 cycles. TCRdb redid the calling of the 5' RACE reads with MiXCR, one entry per CDR3 protein. Of roughly 800,000 distinct CDR3 sequences in the sample, approximately 55% were seen once. The sequencing sample was made of blood. The receptors were gathered from an older man in good health.

This clonotype came up many times. No DNA is shown, since the ends of the CDR3 on it are uncertain; the CDR3 is the one TCRdb lists. This CDR3 reads CASSLAVASGSRYAYF. The chain joins TRBV7-2 to TRBJ2-3; the table assigns TRBD2, which was not confirmed against the DNA. Per the germline V gene, CDR1 is SGHTA and CDR2 is FQGNSA. The CDR3 contains 16 residues when both ends are counted.

V usage is TRBV29-1 and J usage is TRBJ2-7; no reliable D call. CDR1 is SQVTM, CDR2 ANQGSEA, per germline. The CDR3 length is 11 residues. V was trimmed by 3 bases and J by 5 bases, leaving 8 bases between them. CDR3 region: CSVEMRDEQYF. In DNA form, the CDR3 reads TGCAGCGTTGAGATGCGTGACGAGCAGTACTTC.

This clonotype was found once. The junction does not match germline at one end; this may be a read error. The chain combines TRBV20-1 with TRBJ1-1; D is perhaps TRBD1 (6 bases). Germline CDR1 and CDR2: DFQATT and SNEGSKA (reference sequence). The CDR3 length is 14 residues. DNA for the CDR3: TGCAGTGCTAGAACACTCCAGGGGAACGCTGAAGCTTTCTTT. Amino acid sequence: CSARTLQGNAEAFF.

CDR3 sequence (DNA): TGCAGCGTCCTGGGGGGGTCAGGTAGATTCTGGGAAGCTTTCTTT. The encoded protein is CSVLGGSGRFWEAFF. V is TRBV29-1 and J is TRBJ1-1, with a tentative D call TRBD1 (5 bases). The germline CDR1 and CDR2 sequences are SQVTM and ANQGSEA. Trimming shortened V by 6 bases and J by 8 bases, and 25 bases separated the two germline ends. This CDR3 is built from 15 residues.

V is TRBV6-1 and J is TRBJ2-3; D might be TRBD2 (6 bases). From germline, CDR1 is MNHNS and CDR2 SASEGT. The CDR3 has 13 residues. V lost 4 bases and J 7 bases, leaving 12 bases between the germline ends. The DNA for the CDR3 is TGTGCCAGCAGTGCTCCGGGAGCTTATACGCAGTATTTT. It is translated as CASSAPGAYTQYF.

This sequence joins TRBV6-1 and TRBJ2-3; a weak D match, TRBD1 (6 bases). V gave up 7 bases and J gave up 14 bases, with 25 bases separating them. CDR3 length equals 14 residues. Germline assignment: CDR1 MNHNS and CDR2 SASEGT. This CDR3 reads CASTPKGVFQYAYF. The CDR3 bases are TGTGCCAGCACCCCAAAGGGGGTGTTCCAATACGCGTATTTT.

V gene TRBV27 combines with J gene TRBJ2-1; perhaps TRBD2 as D (5 bases). CDR3 length equals 17 residues. From germline, CDR1 is MNHEY and CDR2 SMNVEV (reference sequence). Trimming took off 1 base at V and 4 bases at J, with 17 bases between the two ends. As DNA, the CDR3 is TGTGCCAGCAGTTTATGGGGTGGACGAGCGGATTACAATGAGCAGTTCTTC. This sequence encodes CASSLWGGRADYNEQFF.

The DNA for the CDR3 is TGTGCCAGCAGACAGCTCCGCTCTGGGGCCAACGTCCTGACTTTC. Its protein product is CASRQLRSGANVLTF. V is TRBV12-3 or TRBV12-4 and J is TRBJ2-6; D call uncertain. The CDR3 is made up of 15 amino acids. V was shortened by 6 bases and J by 0 bases, with 9 bases between the two germline ends.

This clonotype was observed a few times. The V call is TRBV7-9, the J call TRBJ2-3; TRBD2 matches 12 bases. CDR1 is SEHNR, CDR2 FQNEAQ, per germline (reference sequence). The V gene end was trimmed by 2 bases and the J gene end by 2 bases; junction bases not matched to a gene: 5. The CDR3 totals 17 residues. The CDR3 nucleotides are TGTGCCAGCAGCTTACCGACTAGCGGGAGCGTCACAGATACGCAGTATTTT. Translating gives CASSLPTSGSVTDTQYF.

This chain connects TRBV7-8 to TRBJ2-2; 10 bases align to TRBD1. This CDR3 contains 15 residues. The V gene end was trimmed by 5 bases and the J gene end by 6 bases; junction bases not matched to a gene: 6. The germline V gene has CDR1 SGHVS and CDR2 FQNEAQ. Written as DNA, the CDR3 is TGTGCCAGCAGCCGCGGGACAGGGGTTTCCGGGGAGCTGTTTTTT. Residues: CASSRGTGVSGELFF. Together with reference TRBV7-8 and TRBJ2-2, the CDR3 gives the full variable domain: GAGVSQSPRYKVAKRGQDVALRCDPISGHVSLFWYQQALGQGPEFLTYFQNEAQLDKSGLPSDRFFAERPEGSVSTLKIQRTQQEDSAVYLCASSRGTGVSGELFFGEGSRLTVL.

V gene TRBV20-1 combines with J gene TRBJ2-1; D may be TRBD2 (6 bases). The germline gives CDR1 DFQATT, CDR2 SNEGSKA (reference sequence). Trimming removed 5 bases from V and 8 bases from J, with 22 bases in between. The CDR3 runs 15 residues. The CDR3 nucleotides read TGCAGTGCTCGAACCGGGAGACTAGTTTTGGATGAGCAGTTCTTC. As protein: CSARTGRLVLDEQFF.

This rearrangement joins TRBV10-3 to TRBJ2-5; 9 bases fit TRBD2. Germline assignment: CDR1 ENHRY and CDR2 SYGVKD. Germline trimming cut 10 bases from V and 11 bases from J; bases unmatched to any gene: 14. The CDR3 is 13 amino acids. CDR3 region: CASFSGGSNEQYF. The CDR3, as DNA: TGTGCCAGCTTTAGCGGGGGCTCCAATGAGCAGTACTTC.

The chain carries TRBV3-1 and TRBJ2-4; 9 nucleotides line up with TRBD2. The J call may be in error: the DNA end matches TRBJ2-5 better. The CDR3 contains 13 residues. CDR1 is LGHDT, CDR2 YNNKEL, per germline (reference sequence). This CDR3 is CASSQGAGGTQYF. CDR3 in DNA: TGTGCCAGCAGCCAAGGAGCGGGAGGGACCCAGTACTTC.

The chain is built from TRBV20-1 and TRBJ2-4; no clear D. Gene TRBJ2-7 matches the end of the DNA better, so the J call may be wrong. This CDR3 has 13 residues. Germline CDR1 and CDR2: DFQATT and SNEGSKA (reference sequence). CDR3 sequence reads: CSAIYAFSYEQYF. In nucleotides, the CDR3 is TGCAGTGCTATTTATGCCTTTTCCTACGAGCAGTACTTC.

The chain combines TRBV10-3 with TRBJ2-1; TRBD2 matches 12 bases. V was clipped by 6 bases and J by 1 base; unmatched bases: 4. Germline V gene data show CDR1 as ENHRY and CDR2 as SYGVKD. CDR3 length equals 16 residues. Here the CDR3 reads CAIRLAGGLSYNEQFF. Written as DNA, the CDR3 is TGTGCCATCAGACTAGCGGGGGGCCTGTCCTACAATGAGCAGTTCTTC.

The chain recombines TRBV7-3 with TRBJ2-1; no firm D call. Germline V CDR1 and CDR2: SGHTA, FQGTGA. Trimming removed 3 bases from V and 4 bases from J, with 7 bases in between. CDR3 size: 13 residues. CDR3 in amino acids: CASSLSQYNEQFF. The CDR3 nucleotides read TGTGCCAGCAGCTTGTCACAGTACAATGAGCAGTTCTTC. Together with reference TRBV7-3 and TRBJ2-1, the CDR3 gives the full variable domain: GAGVSQTPSNKVTEKGKYVELRCDPISGHTALYWYRQSLGQGPEFLIYFQGTGAADDSGLPNDRFFAVRPEGSVSTLKIQRTERGDSAVYLCASSLSQYNEQFFGPGTRLTVL.

The CDR3: CASSAISGSSYNEQFF. In DNA form, the CDR3 reads TGTGCCAGCAGCGCTATTAGCGGTAGCTCCTACAATGAGCAGTTCTTC. V is TRBV7-9 and J is TRBJ2-1; a possible D gene is TRBD2 (6 bases). Deletions cut 5 bases from V and 0 bases from J, with 14 bases between. The CDR3 is 16 residues long. From germline, CDR1 is SEHNR and CDR2 FQNEAQ (reference sequence).

J is TRBJ2-3 and V is TRBV29-1; 10 bases agree with TRBD2. The CDR3 is made up of 15 amino acids. V shed 2 bases and J 6 bases; nucleotides not matched to a gene: 8. From germline, CDR1 is SQVTM and CDR2 ANQGSEA. The CDR3 coding sequence is TGCAGCGTTGAAACCCAGCGGGAGGGCCCCGATACGCAGTATTTT. As protein: CSVETQREGPDTQYF.

This chain connects TRBV24-1 to TRBJ2-7; 7 nucleotides match TRBD2. The CDR3 spans 15 residues. V lost 3 bases to trimming and J lost 3 bases; unmatched junction nucleotides: 7. The germline V gene has CDR1 KGHDR and CDR2 SFDVKD. The chain's CDR3 is CATSDPLGGSYEQYF. The CDR3, as DNA: TGTGCCACCAGTGATCCGCTCGGGGGGAGCTACGAGCAGTACTTC.

In DNA, the CDR3 is TGTGCCAGCGGAGGATGGACCGGGGCTACTCAAGAGACCCAGTACTTC. This codes for CASGGWTGATQETQYF. The V call is TRBV25-1, the J call TRBJ2-5, with D perhaps given as TRBD1 or TRBD2 (5 bases each). V lost 8 bases and J lost 2, with 21 bases in between. CDR1 is MGHDK, CDR2 SYGVNS, per germline. CDR3 length equals 16 residues.